Each of the 2 T cell receptor beta chains below was sequenced from the same sample in a study of type 1 regulatory T cells. Antigens for these TCRs are unknown. TCRdb re-analysed the reads in MiXCR, keeping a single row per CDR3 protein. This sample has over 55,000 distinct CDR3 sequences, with about 48% found just once. The sample consisted of cultured non-Tr1 T cells, either the whole culture or a sorted T cell fraction (not recorded which). These receptors were taken from a human donor in good health.

The V and J genes are TRBV9 and TRBJ2-7, with 10 bases aligning to TRBD2. The CDR3 has 15 residues. The germline V gene has CDR1 SGDLS and CDR2 YYNGEE. After removal of 0 bases from V and 4 bases from J, the junction contained 4 bases not matched to a gene. This CDR3 reads CASSVASGGPYEQYF. The CDR3 region has the DNA TGTGCCAGCAGCGTAGCTAGCGGGGGTCCTTACGAGCAGTACTTC.

This clonotype was recorded a few times. The CDR3 DNA reads TGTGCCATCAGCTCAGGGGCGGGGAGCAATCAGCCCCAGCATTTT. It yields the protein CAISSGAGSNQPQHF. The chain couples TRBV10-3 to TRBJ1-5, with D possibly being TRBD1 (6 bases). The CDR3 covers 15 residues. CDR1 is ENHRY and CDR2 is SYGVKD in the germline V gene. V was clipped by 6 bases and J by 1 base, with 13 bases between them.